This is a list of T cell receptor beta chains from one sample in a study of T cell responses to AZD1222 COVID-19 vaccine. TCRdb's copy holds only in-frame clones and misses some; the assay was immunoSEQ multiplex PCR. The sample comprises 170,000 or so clones, 90% of which are singletons, and 2.5% to 3% rests with the top ten. Material: peripheral blood, obtained on day 0 of AZD1222 vaccination. Source of these receptors: an adult in good health. Both conserved end residues are part of each CDR3. The D gene is left open where the match is weak. Size is omitted from some rows. Given values are once, few, many or a class for expanded clones.

NA	TRBV3-1/TRBV3-2	TRBJ2-1	TRBD2	TGTGCCAGCAGCCCCTCTAGCGGATGGGAGCAGTTCTTC	CASSPSSGWEQFF
few	TRBV29-1	TRBJ2-1	TRBD2	TGCAGCGTTGATGGGGGGGGACACAATGAGCAGTTCTTC	CSVDGGGHNEQFF
NA	TRBV2	TRBJ1-1	NA	TGTGCCAGCAGAACAGCCCGACAGCTTAACACTGAAGCTTTCTTT	CASRTARQLNTEAFF
NA	TRBV19	TRBJ1-6	TRBD1	TGTGCCAGTACCCAGACAGGGGTTGGGGCTTCACCCCTCCACTTT	CASTQTGVGASPLHF
NA	TRBV5-8	TRBJ1-2	NA	TGTGCCAGCAGCTTTTCTCGCGACTATGGCTACACCTTC	CASSFSRDYGYTF
NA	TRBV7-9	TRBJ2-2	TRBD2	TGTGCCAGCAGCTCCCCCCTAGCGGGGGGAGTCAGGGGCACCGGGGAGCTGTTTTTT	CASSSPLAGGVRGTGELFF
NA	TRBV6-5	TRBJ2-5	NA	TGTGCCAGCAGCTGGGGGGATCAAGAGACCCAGTACTTC	CASSWGDQETQYF
NA	TRBV7-3	TRBJ2-2	TRBD1	TGTGCCAGCAGCTTAATCGGGACAGGCGCGAACACCGGGGAGCTGTTTTTT	CASSLIGTGANTGELFF
NA	TRBV25-1	TRBJ1-2	NA	TGTGCCAGCAGTGAAAACCCGGACCTCTATGGCTACACCTTC	CASSENPDLYGYTF
NA	TRBV7-2	TRBJ2-1	NA	TGTGCCAGCAGCTTAGCCGGAAGCTCCTACAATGAGCAGTTCTTC	CASSLAGSSYNEQFF
NA	TRBV19	TRBJ2-5	TRBD1	TGTGCCAGTAGTAGAACAGGGGGCGTGATGGGAGAGACCCAGTACTTC	CASSRTGGVMGETQYF
NA	TRBV6-5	TRBJ2-1	TRBD1	TGTGCCAGCAGGCGGGACAGGCCCAATGAGCAGTTCTTC	CASRRDRPNEQFF
NA	TRBV12-3/TRBV12-4	TRBJ1-3	NA	TGTGCCAGCAGGGGAAACACCATATATTTT	CASRGNTIYF
NA	TRBV5-6	TRBJ1-5	NA	TGTGCCAGCAGCTTGAGGGTCGGGGAGGTGGGCAATCAGCCCCAGCATTTT	CASSLRVGEVGNQPQHF
NA	TRBV6-5	TRBJ1-3	NA	TGTGCCAGCACCCCGTCCGGGACTGGAGTTGACACCATATATTTT	CASTPSGTGVDTIYF
NA	TRBV5-3	TRBJ2-7	TRBD1	TGTGCCAGAACTACCTGGGACAGCTCCTACGAGCAGTACTTC	CARTTWDSSYEQYF
NA	TRBV6-5	TRBJ1-1	NA	TGTGCCAGCACCCTGAGGACTGAAGCTTTCTTT	CASTLRTEAFF
NA	TRBV14	TRBJ1-1	NA	TGTGCCAGCAGCCAAGGGGGTATGAACACTGAAGCTTTCTTT	CASSQGGMNTEAFF
NA	TRBV6-4	TRBJ2-5	TRBD2	TGTGCCAGCAGTGTAGCCGTGGGACTAGCGGGGGGGCCAGAGACCCAGTACTTC	CASSVAVGLAGGPETQYF
NA	TRBV9	TRBJ2-3	TRBD2	TGTGCCAGCAGCGTAGATCGGAGCGGGGGGAGGGATACGCAGTATTTT	CASSVDRSGGRDTQYF
NA	TRBV16	TRBJ1-6	TRBD1	TGTGCCAGCAGCCAGGGACAGGGCGTCAAGTCCCTCCACTTT	CASSQGQGVKSLHF
NA	TRBV9	TRBJ1-1	NA	TGTGCCAGCAGCGTAGGGCACAGACAGAACACTGAAGCTTTCTTT	CASSVGHRQNTEAFF
NA	TRBV19	TRBJ2-1	NA	TGTGCCAGTAGCCCTGACTCCATAGACCACTCTCGGGGCAATGAGCAGTTCTTC	CASSPDSIDHSRGNEQFF
NA	TRBV7-9	TRBJ1-6	TRBD1	TGTGCCAGCAGCTCGCGGACAGGTGCCTATAATTCACCCCTCCACTTT	CASSSRTGAYNSPLHF
once	TRBV30	TRBJ2-5	NA	TGTGCCTGGAGTGTGGCGCAAGAGACCCAGTACTTC	CAWSVAQETQYF
NA	TRBV6-5	TRBJ2-7	TRBD1	TGTGCCAGCAGTTACTCCCGGGACAGGACCTACGAGCAGTACTTC	CASSYSRDRTYEQYF
NA	TRBV6-5	TRBJ2-1	NA	TGTGCCAGCAGTTACTCAGGGGCCGGGAGAGAGCAGTTCTTC	CASSYSGAGREQFF
NA	TRBV10-3	TRBJ2-7	TRBD2	TGTGCCATCAGTGACCACGGGGGGGATTCCTACGAGCAGTACTTC	CAISDHGGDSYEQYF
NA	TRBV5-1	TRBJ2-3	NA	TGCGCCAGCAGCTCGACGGGACATAACACAGATACGCAGTATTTT	CASSSTGHNTDTQYF
NA	TRBV30	TRBJ1-2	NA	TGTGCCTGGACTGCCCGGACGGAGCGGGGATATGGCTACACCTTC	CAWTARTERGYGYTF
NA	TRBV5-4	TRBJ2-7	TRBD1	TGTGCCAGCAGCCGGGACAGGGGGAGGGAGCAGTACTTC	CASSRDRGREQYF
NA	TRBV23-1	TRBJ1-5	NA	TGCGCCAGCAGTCAAATCCCCCTGTTCTGGATGGGCAAGAAGAATGGCAATCAGCCCCAGCATTTT	CASSQIPLFWMGKKNGNQPQHF
once	TRBV4-2	TRBJ2-1	NA	TGTGCCAGCAGCCAAGATGAGGTCCTCAATGAGCAGTTCTTC	CASSQDEVLNEQFF
NA	TRBV5-1	TRBJ1-2	NA	TGCGCCAGCAGCTTGGCCGGGGGGAACTATGGCTACACCTTC	CASSLAGGNYGYTF
NA	TRBV19	TRBJ1-1	NA	TGTGCCAGTACCTTAGGTCCGAACACTGAAGCTTTCTTT	CASTLGPNTEAFF
NA	TRBV13	TRBJ2-7	NA	TGTGCCAGCAGCCAGGGGGGGAAGGGATACGAGCAGTACTTC	CASSQGGKGYEQYF
NA	TRBV19	TRBJ2-5	NA	TGTGCCAGTAGTAGAGGACAGCAAGTCCAAGAGACCCAGTACTTC	CASSRGQQVQETQYF
once	TRBV6-5	TRBJ2-1	TRBD2	TGTGCCAGCAGTTACCAACCAAGCGGGGGGACAAATGAGCAGTTCTTC	CASSYQPSGGTNEQFF
NA	TRBV15	TRBJ2-5	TRBD1	TGTGCCACCAGCAGATTAGGGGGCGGGGAGACCCAGTACTTC	CATSRLGGGETQYF
NA	TRBV6-2/TRBV6-3	TRBJ2-2	TRBD2	TGTGCCAGCAGTTACTCGATAGCGGGGGCCGGGGAGCTGTTTTTT	CASSYSIAGAGELFF
NA	TRBV7-9	TRBJ1-1	NA	TGTGCCAGCAGCTTAGCTTCGGGGAGGAACACTGAAGCTTTCTTT	CASSLASGRNTEAFF
NA	TRBV3-1/TRBV3-2	TRBJ2-2	TRBD2	TGTGCCAGCAGCCAAGAGAGCGGGGCATTCGGCGGGGAGCTGTTTTTT	CASSQESGAFGGELFF
few	TRBV11-2	TRBJ2-1	TRBD2	TGTGCCAGCAGTCCGCCAGCGGGGGGGCGCAATGAGCAGTTCTTC	CASSPPAGGRNEQFF
NA	TRBV7-2	TRBJ2-1	TRBD2	TGTGCCAGCAGCCCCGGGACTAGAGTACACAATGAGCAGTTCTTC	CASSPGTRVHNEQFF
NA	TRBV6-1	TRBJ1-1	NA	TGTGCCAGCAGTGAACGTGGGGACGCCCTTGAAGCTTTCTTT	CASSERGDALEAFF
NA	TRBV4-1	TRBJ2-1	NA	TGCGCCAGCAGCCAATCCCCCCCGGGTATCAGTGAGCAGTTCTTC	CASSQSPPGISEQFF
NA	TRBV7-9	TRBJ2-1	TRBD1	TGTGCCAGCAGCTTAGTGGGACAGCCATGGGATGAGCAGTTCTTC	CASSLVGQPWDEQFF
NA	TRBV19	TRBJ2-3	NA	TGTGCCAGTAGTATAGAACGGGGAAGGGGCACAGATACGCAGTATTTT	CASSIERGRGTDTQYF
few	TRBV9	TRBJ2-3	NA	TGTGCCAGCAGCGTGGCCGGGGTCACAGATACGCAGTATTTT	CASSVAGVTDTQYF
NA	TRBV11-2	TRBJ1-1	NA	TGTGCCAGCAGCTTAGAACCCACAGGATATGCTTTCTTT	CASSLEPTGYAFF
NA	TRBV6-4	TRBJ1-6	NA	TGTGCCAACGGGACAATTATTTGTTCCTATAATTCACCCCTCCACTTT	CANGTIICSYNSPLHF
NA	TRBV6-2/TRBV6-3	TRBJ2-2	TRBD2	TGTGCCAGCAGTTACGGGACTAGGAAGACCGGGGAGCTGTTTTTT	CASSYGTRKTGELFF
NA	TRBV9	TRBJ2-3	TRBD2	TGTGCCAGCACCAGCGGGGGGAGCACAGATACGCAGTATTTT	CASTSGGSTDTQYF
NA	TRBV7-2	TRBJ1-4	NA	TGTGCCAGCAGGTCACAGGGAGGAACTAATGAAAAACTGTTTTTT	CASRSQGGTNEKLFF
NA	TRBV5-1	TRBJ1-3	NA	TGCGCCAGCAGCTTCGACAGAAACTCTGGAAACACCATATATTTT	CASSFDRNSGNTIYF
NA	TRBV5-1	TRBJ1-3	NA	TGCGCCAGCAGCCCCTCTGCTACAGGGACACTCGGAAACACCATATATTTT	CASSPSATGTLGNTIYF
NA	TRBV7-9	TRBJ2-5	NA	TGTGCCAGCAGCAGGGGGGGGCTTCGGGAGACCCAGTACTTC	CASSRGGLRETQYF
NA	TRBV9	TRBJ1-3	NA	TGTGCCAGCAGCGTAGGAAGGGGGACCCGGTGGGACACCATATATTTT	CASSVGRGTRWDTIYF
NA	TRBV12-5	TRBJ2-7	NA	TGTGCTAGTGGTTTGGAGGGGGGCGAGCAGTACTTC	CASGLEGGEQYF